The T cell receptor (beta chain) described here comes from a study of cytomegalovirus exposure and HLA in healthy donors. Concerning this clone itself: The antigen is undetermined.

Findings and caveats of the study: Some segments of the V type, notably TRBV6-2 and TRBV6-3, were excluded as indistinguishable.

PCR involved 60 Vbeta and 13 Jbeta primers. Profiled with immunoSEQ multiplex PCR; TCRdb holds only in-frame clones, not every one. The table records fewer than 200,000 clones, 82% of them present only once. The CDR3 covers 18 residues. The ends were cut back, 0 bases at V and 0 bases at J, with 15 bases in the middle. Looked up from germline, CDR1 is MGHRA and CDR2 is YSYEKL. Material for sequencing was PBMCs. The receptor's source is a girl under 18 in good health and CMV-seropositive. The chain combines TRBV4-1 with TRBJ1-5; D is unresolved. CDR3 bases: TGCGCCAGCAGCCAAGATGGCGTATTCGGGGATAGCAATCAGCCCCAGCATTTT. Protein: CASSQDGVFGDSNQPQHF.